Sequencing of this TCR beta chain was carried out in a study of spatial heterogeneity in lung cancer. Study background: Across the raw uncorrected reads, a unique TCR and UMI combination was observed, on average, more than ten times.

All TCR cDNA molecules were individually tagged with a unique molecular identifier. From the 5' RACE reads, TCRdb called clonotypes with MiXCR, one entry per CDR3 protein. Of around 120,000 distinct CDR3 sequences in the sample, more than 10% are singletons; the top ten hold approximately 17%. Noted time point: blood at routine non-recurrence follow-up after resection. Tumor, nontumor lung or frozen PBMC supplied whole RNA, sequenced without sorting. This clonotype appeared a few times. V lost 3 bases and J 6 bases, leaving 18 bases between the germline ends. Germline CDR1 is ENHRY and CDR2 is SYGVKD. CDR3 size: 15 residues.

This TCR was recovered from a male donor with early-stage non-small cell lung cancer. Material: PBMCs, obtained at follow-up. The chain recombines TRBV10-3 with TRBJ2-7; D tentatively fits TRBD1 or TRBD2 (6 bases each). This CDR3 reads CAISDSGAASLEQYF. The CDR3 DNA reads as TGTGCCATCAGTGATTCGGGGGCGGCCTCTCTCGAGCAGTACTTC.